A selection of T cell receptor beta chains follows, all from one sample in a study of siplizumab effects on memory and regulatory T cells. TCRdb keeps only in-frame clones here, not all; method: immunoSEQ multiplex PCR. The sample has about 100,000 clones, approximately 94% seen once. The material sequenced was non-Treg CD4+ T cells sorted from blood. These receptors came from a human donor in good health. The CDR3 runs from the conserved cysteine through the conserved F or W. Fields, in order: D gene, clone size, V gene, J gene, CDR3 protein, CDR3 DNA. D genes are given only for firm matches. Size values are once, few and many counts, or a class for expanded clones, and some rows have none.

D: .
size: .
V: TRBV11-3
J: TRBJ2-1
CDR3: CASSLVQDEQFF
DNA: TGTGCCAGCAGCTTAGTACAGGATGAGCAGTTCTTC

D: TRBD1
size: .
V: TRBV19
J: TRBJ2-5
CDR3: CASSIGDRGPQVTQYF
DNA: TGTGCCAGTAGTATAGGAGACAGGGGCCCTCAGGTGACCCAGTACTTC

D: TRBD2
size: .
V: TRBV7-8
J: TRBJ2-1
CDR3: CASSSKGGSTYNEQFF
DNA: TGTGCCAGCAGCTCCAAGGGCGGGAGTACCTACAATGAGCAGTTCTTC

D: .
size: .
V: TRBV9
J: TRBJ1-5
CDR3: CASSVEPASNQPQHF
DNA: TGTGCCAGCAGCGTAGAACCAGCCTCCAATCAGCCCCAGCATTTT

D: .
size: .
V: TRBV19
J: TRBJ2-3
CDR3: CASSIAEGGAGADTQYF
DNA: TGTGCCAGTAGTATAGCGGAGGGGGGTGCTGGAGCAGATACGCAGTATTTT

D: .
size: .
V: TRBV12-1
J: TRBJ1-1
CDR3: CASSYNPGQGANEAFF
DNA: TGTGCCAGCAGCTACAACCCGGGACAGGGGGCTAATGAAGCTTTCTTT

D: TRBD1
size: .
V: TRBV19
J: TRBJ1-2
CDR3: CASSTGQGTYGYTF
DNA: TGTGCCAGTAGTACCGGACAGGGGACCTATGGCTACACCTTC

D: .
size: .
V: TRBV6-5
J: TRBJ1-1
CDR3: CASQEGGTEAFF
DNA: TGTGCCAGTCAGGAGGGCGGCACTGAAGCTTTCTTT

D: .
size: .
V: TRBV5-6
J: TRBJ2-3
CDR3: CASSPGGEDTQYF
DNA: TGTGCCAGCAGCCCAGGGGGGGAAGATACGCAGTATTTT

D: TRBD2
size: .
V: TRBV5-1
J: TRBJ2-3
CDR3: CASSRTSGSKNTQYF
DNA: TGCGCCAGCAGCCGTACTAGCGGGAGTAAAAATACGCAGTATTTT

D: .
size: .
V: TRBV6-5
J: TRBJ2-5
CDR3: CASSYSFQGETQYF
DNA: TGTGCCAGCAGTTATTCGTTCCAGGGTGAGACCCAGTACTTC

D: TRBD1
size: .
V: TRBV18
J: TRBJ2-7
CDR3: CASSGQGVHEQYF
DNA: TGTGCCAGCTCCGGACAGGGGGTACACGAGCAGTACTTC

D: TRBD1
size: .
V: TRBV18
J: TRBJ1-5
CDR3: CASSEQGAGNQPQHF
DNA: TGTGCCAGCTCAGAACAGGGGGCGGGCAATCAGCCCCAGCATTTT

D: .
size: .
V: TRBV4-1
J: TRBJ2-2
CDR3: CASSQGTVPGELFF
DNA: TGCGCCAGCAGCCAAGGGACCGTACCCGGGGAGCTGTTTTTT

D: .
size: .
V: TRBV2
J: TRBJ2-5
CDR3: CASRGDGGVETQYF
DNA: TGTGCCAGCAGGGGGGACGGCGGGGTAGAGACCCAGTACTTC

D: TRBD2
size: once
V: TRBV4-2
J: TRBJ2-7
CDR3: CASSLAGRDLYEQYF
DNA: TGTGCCAGCAGCCTAGCGGGGCGGGACCTCTACGAGCAGTACTTC

D: .
size: .
V: TRBV28
J: TRBJ1-5
CDR3: CASNQGGSNQPQHF
DNA: TGTGCCAGCAACCAGGGCGGGAGCAATCAGCCCCAGCATTTT

D: .
size: .
V: TRBV25-1
J: TRBJ1-1
CDR3: CASSEYPGRSTEAFF
DNA: TGTGCCAGCAGTGAATATCCGGGTCGAAGCACTGAAGCTTTCTTT

D: TRBD2
size: .
V: TRBV7-3
J: TRBJ2-3
CDR3: CASSSQRDSTDTQYF
DNA: TGTGCCAGCAGCTCCCAGCGGGACAGCACAGATACGCAGTATTTT

D: TRBD1
size: .
V: TRBV5-1
J: TRBJ1-5
CDR3: CASSSGTDSNQPQHF
DNA: TGCGCCAGCAGTAGTGGGACAGATAGCAATCAGCCCCAGCATTTT

D: .
size: once
V: TRBV18
J: TRBJ1-1
CDR3: CASSPREGGTEAFF
DNA: TGTGCCAGCTCACCCAGGGAGGGCGGCACTGAAGCTTTCTTT

D: TRBD2
size: .
V: TRBV11-2
J: TRBJ2-1
CDR3: CASVRAGTSESGEQFF
DNA: TGTGCCAGCGTACGAGCCGGGACTAGCGAGAGTGGTGAGCAGTTCTTC

D: TRBD1
size: .
V: TRBV29-1
J: TRBJ1-1
CDR3: CSVYGTGGTEAFF
DNA: TGCAGCGTTTATGGGACAGGGGGGACTGAAGCTTTCTTT

D: TRBD1
size: .
V: TRBV6-6
J: TRBJ2-7
CDR3: CASKQGKAYEQYF
DNA: TGTGCCAGCAAACAGGGGAAAGCCTACGAGCAGTACTTC

D: TRBD1
size: .
V: TRBV6-6
J: TRBJ1-1
CDR3: CASSTGQGVNTEAFF
DNA: TGTGCCAGCAGTACCGGACAGGGTGTGAACACTGAAGCTTTCTTT

D: .
size: once
V: TRBV7-2
J: TRBJ2-3
CDR3: CASSPRAVGTDTQYF
DNA: TGTGCCAGCAGCCCCCGAGCGGTGGGCACAGATACGCAGTATTTT

D: .
size: .
V: TRBV25-1
J: TRBJ1-3
CDR3: CASRESSGNTIYF
DNA: TGTGCCAGCAGGGAGAGCTCTGGAAACACCATATATTTT

D: TRBD1
size: .
V: TRBV19
J: TRBJ1-2
CDR3: CASSDRGRNGYTF
DNA: TGTGCCAGTAGTGACAGGGGAAGGAATGGCTACACCTTC

D: .
size: .
V: TRBV18
J: TRBJ2-2
CDR3: CASSPASGTHRELFF
DNA: TGTGCCAGCTCACCCGCTTCGGGGACCCACAGGGAGCTGTTTTTT

D: TRBD2
size: .
V: TRBV5-4
J: TRBJ2-7
CDR3: CASSSVGQGTSGSHEQYF
DNA: TGTGCCAGCAGCTCGGTTGGACAGGGGACTAGCGGGAGCCACGAGCAGTACTTC

D: TRBD2
size: .
V: TRBV5-4
J: TRBJ2-3
CDR3: CASSFITSGTDTQYF
DNA: TGTGCCAGCAGCTTTATAACTAGCGGCACAGATACGCAGTATTTT

D: .
size: .
V: TRBV5-8
J: TRBJ2-7
CDR3: CASSLALDSTSSYEQYF
DNA: TGTGCCAGCAGCTTGGCGCTGGACTCGACGAGCTCCTACGAGCAGTACTTC

D: .
size: .
V: TRBV11-2
J: TRBJ2-7
CDR3: CASSLDLRGSEQYF
DNA: TGTGCCAGCAGCTTAGATCTTAGGGGCAGCGAGCAGTACTTC

D: .
size: .
V: TRBV7-9
J: TRBJ2-3
CDR3: CASSLTFDRMSTDTQYF
DNA: TGTGCCAGCAGTCTAACCTTCGACAGGATGAGCACAGATACGCAGTATTTT

D: .
size: .
V: TRBV7-9
J: TRBJ2-5
CDR3: CASSLQGRAFRETQYF
DNA: TGTGCCAGCAGCTTACAGGGGAGGGCCTTTAGAGAGACCCAGTACTTC

D: .
size: .
V: TRBV6-5
J: TRBJ1-5
CDR3: CASSYGHNSNQPQHF
DNA: TGTGCCAGCAGTTACGGGCACAATAGCAATCAGCCCCAGCATTTT

D: .
size: .
V: TRBV10-3
J: TRBJ2-5
CDR3: CAISEGGIVETQYF
DNA: TGTGCCATCAGTGAAGGCGGGATCGTTGAGACCCAGTACTTC

D: TRBD1
size: once
V: TRBV18
J: TRBJ2-3
CDR3: CASSPRQGKSTDTQYF
DNA: TGTGCCAGCTCACCCCGACAGGGGAAGAGTACAGATACGCAGTATTTT

D: TRBD1
size: .
V: TRBV5-1
J: TRBJ2-1
CDR3: CASTAFRGNEQFF
DNA: TGCGCCAGCACAGCCTTCAGGGGGAATGAGCAGTTCTTC

D: .
size: .
V: TRBV16
J: TRBJ2-3
CDR3: CASSQSFSGDTQYF
DNA: TGTGCCAGCAGCCAATCTTTCTCAGGAGATACGCAGTATTTT

D: .
size: .
V: TRBV6-5
J: TRBJ2-2
CDR3: CASSYSQGGTGELFF
DNA: TGTGCCAGCAGTTACTCGCAGGGCGGAACCGGGGAGCTGTTTTTT

D: TRBD1
size: .
V: TRBV14
J: TRBJ2-1
CDR3: CASSQVVGQGLNEQFF
DNA: TGTGCCAGCAGCCAGGTGGTGGGACAGGGTCTAAATGAGCAGTTCTTC

D: TRBD1
size: .
V: TRBV18
J: TRBJ2-7
CDR3: CATKGQGASYEQYF
DNA: TGTGCCACCAAAGGACAGGGGGCCTCCTACGAGCAGTACTTC

D: .
size: .
V: TRBV7-3
J: TRBJ2-1
CDR3: CASSLSPGVRNEQFF
DNA: TGTGCCAGCAGCTTATCACCGGGAGTGCGCAATGAGCAGTTCTTC

D: TRBD1
size: .
V: TRBV28
J: TRBJ1-2
CDR3: CASSSTGVGGYTF
DNA: TGTGCCAGCAGTAGTACAGGGGTCGGGGGCTACACCTTC

D: .
size: once
V: TRBV7-9
J: TRBJ1-4
CDR3: CASSNRNAHQKLFF
DNA: TGTGCCAGCAGCAACAGAAATGCACATCAAAAACTGTTTTTT

D: TRBD1
size: once
V: TRBV5-3
J: TRBJ2-7
CDR3: CARSLRDREYEQYF
DNA: TGTGCCAGAAGCCTCCGGGACAGGGAATACGAGCAGTACTTC

D: .
size: .
V: TRBV15
J: TRBJ2-1
CDR3: CATSRVTSPDEQFF
DNA: TGTGCCACCAGCCGAGTCACTAGTCCGGATGAGCAGTTCTTC

D: .
size: .
V: TRBV12-5
J: TRBJ1-4
CDR3: CASGLVIGQPFDATNEKLFF
DNA: TGTGCTAGTGGTTTGGTAATCGGACAGCCTTTCGATGCAACTAATGAAAAACTGTTTTTT